This TCR beta chain is drawn from a study of identical twins listed by TCRdb under 2016. Background on the whole study: To test whether fetal clonotypes persist, the study used deep sequencing on TCR alpha and beta repertoires from monozygotic twins, unrelated adults of various ages, and cord blood. To rule out contamination, the twin experiments were replicated at different times with different library preparation protocols.

This clonotype was seen a handful of times. Its antigen is still unknown. No base quality values were provided; no much bigger clone lies one nucleotide off. The library was prepared using 5' RACE. Sequenced on an Illumina HiSeq 2000. A universal primer binding site was added through template switching, and the final cDNA carried a unique molecular identifier so that TCR cDNA molecules could be counted accurately. First-strand cDNA for TCR alpha and beta chains was synthesized from specific primers in the conserved constant-segment region. To control for contamination, every cDNA library carried two barcodes: a SMART-Mk sample barcode plus Illumina barcodes. Two successive PCR steps introduced TruSeq adapter sequences along with Illumina sample barcodes. Sequencing of the TCR alpha and beta cDNA libraries was done on the Illumina HiSeq platform using custom primers. Concerning the study's data processing: Unique molecular identifiers were extracted from raw reads with MiGEC, and CDR3 positions were determined with MiXCR. Recombination models were inferred per individual with the repgenHMM and IGoR tools using an EM algorithm. Shared clonotype analysis was performed with the tcR package in R, normalizing sharing by the product of cloneset sizes. To study raw recombination free of thymic and clonal selection effects, out-of-frame nonproductive sequences were analyzed. The raw public data were reprocessed by TCRdb itself: fastp quality trimming at Q25, MiXCR clonotype calling, in-frame beta chains only. CDR3 protein sequences are deduplicated, and each keeps its most common genes and DNA. What appears here as the V and J calls and clone size reflects TCRdb's work, not the paper's. The sample table lists more than 200,000 distinct CDR3 sequences, about a tenth of them with a count of one. The top ten clonotypes cover 5.1% of the sample.

Only healthy Caucasian donors were included. Using Miltenyi CD45RO+ enrichment and human naive T-cell isolation kits, memory (CD45RO+) and naive T cells were isolated from PBMC. The study at large found these results: Recombination models systematically underestimated out-of-frame TCR alpha sharing in monozygotic twins but agreed with sharing between unrelated individuals. Abundant cord blood beta clonotypes had fewer insertions, young adult naive repertoires showed a similar but weaker trend, and memory repertoires showed no such trend. Because the same donors could not be followed over many years, the conclusions relied on cross-sectional statistical analysis. In beta out-of-frame sequences, excess twin sharing was weaker, because having fewer shared sequences lowered the signal-to-noise ratio. Compared with coincidental sharing between unrelated individuals, out-of-frame TCR alpha sequences shared between twins had an excess of sequences with low generation probability. Zero-insertion analyses could be partly confounded by invariant T cells such as MAIT and iNKT, though diverse VJ usage argued against such confounding for most clonotypes.

A distance of 16 bases separates the germline ends of V and J, which lose 0 bases and 3 bases respectively. The CDR3 runs 16 amino acids, cysteine and phenylalanine included. This entry keeps only the CDR3 DNA: 48 bases, framed from base 1. Reading the germline V gene (reference sequence) gives CDR1 DFQATT and CDR2 SNEGSKA. Sequencing was done on a sample of memory (CD45RO+) T cells sorted from blood. The cell subset or site label on this specimen signifies: CD45RO+ enriched T cells. The V gene is TRBV20-1 and the J gene is TRBJ2-3; the best D guess is TRBD2, with 5 bases matching. The source of this sequence is a woman between 18 and 29 years old in good health. The DNA reads as follows: TGCAGTGCTAGAGATCCGGGCCGCGGGTTTACAGATACGCAGTATTTT. This translates into CSARDPGRGFTDTQYF.